Below are 25 T cell receptor beta chains sequenced from a single sample in a study of OX40 agonist ivuxolimab in advanced cancers. TCRdb's copy holds only in-frame clones and misses some; the assay was immunoSEQ multiplex PCR. The sample has tens of thousands of clones, 85% to 90% seen once. This sample comprised CD4+ or CD8+ T cells sorted from blood, obtained in a trial of the OX40 agonist ivuxolimab. These receptor sequences come from an adult with an advanced solid tumor such as melanoma, head and neck, liver or kidney cancer.

The rearrangement joins TRBV19 to TRBJ1-4; tentatively, D is TRBD1 (6 bases). The V end lost 5 bases, the J end lost 8 bases, and 15 bases lay between the germline ends. The CDR3 has 14 amino acids. CDR1 and CDR2 (germline): LNHDA, SQIVND (reference sequence). CDR3 coding DNA: TGTGCCAGTAGTTCCGGTGGGGGGCGCGAAAAACTGTTTTTT. Amino acid sequence: CASSSGGGREKLFF.

This chain connects TRBV9 to TRBJ2-3; a possible D gene is TRBD1 (5 bases). V was trimmed by 2 bases and J by 3 bases, leaving 10 bases between them. This CDR3 is 14 amino acids long. Germline CDR1 and CDR2: SGDLS and YYNGEE. CDR3 nucleotide sequence: TGTGCCAGCAGCGTCCTACAGGAAACAGATACGCAGTATTTT. It codes for CASSVLQETDTQYF.

The chain links TRBV4-1 to TRBJ1-5; possible D gene TRBD1, 6 bases. Deletions cut 0 bases from V and 7 bases from J, with 13 bases between. The germline V gene encodes CDR1 MGHRA and CDR2 YSYEKL. The CDR3 covers 15 residues. The CDR3 reads CASSQDTPRGQPQHF. CDR3 nucleotides: TGCGCCAGCAGCCAAGATACACCCAGGGGCCAGCCCCAGCATTTT.

This clone was seen a few times. The chain is built from TRBV7-9 and TRBJ1-2, with D uncertain. The germline V gene encodes CDR1 SEHNR and CDR2 FQNEAQ (reference sequence). This CDR3 contains 14 residues. The V gene lost 1 base and the J gene lost 2 bases, with 8 bases spanning the gap. The CDR3 coding sequence is TGTGCCAGCAGCTTAGGTGGCACCAACTATGGCTACACCTTC. This gives the protein CASSLGGTNYGYTF.

The chain joins TRBV5-1 to TRBJ1-5; unclear D gene. Germline CDR1 SGHRS, CDR2 YFSETQ. Between the trimmed V and J ends, which lost 5 bases and 7 bases, there was a span of 10 bases. There are 12 residues in the CDR3. The CDR3 coding sequence is TGCGCCAGCAGGAGGGAAGGACAGCCCCAGCATTTT. This encodes CASRREGQPQHF.

This clone has only one observation. The genes are TRBV5-1 and TRBJ2-3, with TRBD1 matching 7 bases. CDR3 length: 17 amino acids. Unmatched junction bases numbered 13, after V lost 4 bases and J lost 2 bases. Germline CDR1 and CDR2: SGHRS and YFSETQ. The CDR3 region has the DNA TGCGCCAGCAGCCCCTTTCGGTCCGGACAGGTCACAGATACGCAGTATTTT. As protein: CASSPFRSGQVTDTQYF.

The chain uses TRBV27 and TRBJ1-3; D not resolved. Germline loops: CDR1 MNHEY, CDR2 SMNVEV (reference sequence). V was clipped by 2 bases and J by 1 base, with 12 bases between them. This CDR3 comprises 16 residues. In DNA, the CDR3 is TGTGCCAGCAGTTTAACGGGCCTCGGTTCTGGAAACACCATATATTTT. Translated: CASSLTGLGSGNTIYF.

The chain recombines TRBV5-1 with TRBJ2-5; the D is unclear. Trimming cost V 0 bases and J 5 bases, with 11 bases left between them. This CDR3 region has 14 residues. Germline CDR1 SGHRS, CDR2 YFSETQ. The CDR3 bases are TGCGCCAGCAGCTTGGAACTGATGGGTGAGACCCAGTACTTC. Translating it yields CASSLELMGETQYF.

The genes are TRBV7-2 and TRBJ1-4, with D tentatively TRBD1 (6 bases). CDR1 is SGHTA and CDR2 is FQGNSA in the germline V gene. This CDR3 is built from 15 residues. V was clipped by 5 bases and J by 2 bases, with 12 bases between them. The CDR3 sequence is CASSLHRATNEKLFF. CDR3 coding DNA: TGTGCCAGCAGCCTCCACAGGGCGACTAATGAAAAACTGTTTTTT.

The V and J genes are TRBV19 and TRBJ2-6; D not resolved. The CDR3 is 16 residues long. Germline V lookup: CDR1 LNHDA, CDR2 SQIVND (reference sequence). V was shortened by 1 base and J by 4 bases, with 11 bases between the two germline ends. The CDR3 sequence: CASSIGEVAGANVLTF. CDR3 sequence (DNA): TGTGCCAGTAGTATAGGTGAGGTTGCAGGGGCCAACGTCCTGACTTTC.

The J gene is TRBJ2-7, the V gene TRBV29-1; the D call may be TRBD1 or TRBD2 (5 bases each). The CDR3 loop spans 14 amino acids. The V gene's germline CDR1 is SQVTM and CDR2 ANQGSEA. V dropped 8 bases and J dropped 7 bases, with 24 bases sitting between them. The CDR3 nucleotides read TGCAGCAACATTCTGCAGGGAAGGTCGGGGGAGCAGTACTTC. Encoded protein: CSNILQGRSGEQYF.

V and J are TRBV5-6 and TRBJ1-2; tentative D call: TRBD1 (5 bases). CDR1 and CDR2 from the germline V gene are SGHDT and YYEEEE. CDR3 length equals 14 residues. V was trimmed by 2 bases and J by 8 bases, leaving 16 bases between them. CDR3 amino acids: CASSFTGSTHGYTF. CDR3 sequence (DNA): TGTGCCAGCAGCTTTACAGGCAGTACCCACGGCTACACCTTC.

The chain employs TRBV19 and TRBJ1-5; TRBD1 might be the D (5 bases). CDR1 and CDR2 from the germline V gene are LNHDA and SQIVND (reference sequence). V was shortened by 3 bases and J by 4 bases, with 10 bases between the two germline ends. The CDR3 loop spans 14 amino acids. The DNA of the CDR3 is TGTGCCAGTAGTATCGAGGAGGGGAATCAGCCCCAGCATTTT. Protein sequence: CASSIEEGNQPQHF.

The gene calls are TRBV6-6 and TRBJ2-1; D gene uncertain. The germline V and J ends were trimmed by 6 bases and 9 bases, with 18 bases remaining between them. CDR1 MNHNY and CDR2 SVGAGI come from the germline V gene (reference sequence). The CDR3 consists of 14 residues. In DNA form, the CDR3 reads TGTGCCAGCAGCTTTCAACAAGTGCCCGCTGAGCAGTTCTTC. Translating it yields CASSFQQVPAEQFF.

The J gene is TRBJ1-2, the V gene TRBV6-1; a weak D match, TRBD1 (6 bases). The V gene's germline CDR1 is MNHNS and CDR2 SASEGT. With 1 base removed from V and 8 bases from J, the gap between germline ends came to 14 bases. CDR3 size: 14 residues. The CDR3: CASSEGAGAYGYTF. The CDR3 DNA sequence: TGTGCCAGCAGTGAAGGGGCAGGGGCCTACGGCTACACCTTC.

This sequence joins TRBV18 and TRBJ2-3, with 10 bases aligning to TRBD2. This CDR3 is built from 16 residues. V shed 4 bases, J shed 0 bases, and the junction held 4 bases outside the gene matches. Germline CDR1 is KGHSH and CDR2 is LQKENI. CDR3 loop: CASSRTSGSSTDTQYF. CDR3 coding DNA: TGTGCCAGCTCACGGACTAGCGGATCGAGCACAGATACGCAGTATTTT.

The rearrangement joins TRBV5-4 to TRBJ2-1; D may be TRBD2 (7 bases). The V gene's germline CDR1 is SGHNT and CDR2 YYREEE (reference sequence). This CDR3 spans 16 amino acids. Trimming cost V 4 bases and J 7 bases, with 21 bases left between them. DNA of the CDR3: TGTGCCAGCAGCCGTACCTTGGGGGGGGCGAGAAATGAGCAGTTCTTC. As protein: CASSRTLGGARNEQFF.

The chain joins TRBV7-6 to TRBJ2-3, with a weak D call TRBD1 (6 bases). The CDR3 extends over 14 amino acids. CDR1 SGHVS and CDR2 FNYEAQ come from the germline V gene. V was shortened by 2 bases and J by 1 base, with 7 bases between the two germline ends. The CDR3 coding sequence is TGTGCCAGCAGCTTAAGACAGGGCACAGATACGCAGTATTTT. Protein sequence: CASSLRQGTDTQYF.

This chain joins TRBV19 and TRBJ1-1; weak D call: TRBD1 (6 bases). Germline V CDR1 and CDR2: LNHDA, SQIVND (reference sequence). Trimming removed 7 bases at V and 1 base at J, with 16 bases between. This CDR3 has 15 amino acids. The CDR3: CASKARGFSNTEAFF. The CDR3 DNA reads as TGTGCCAGTAAGGCCAGGGGATTCTCGAACACTGAAGCTTTCTTT. Complete variable domain (other parts from reference TRBV19 and TRBJ1-1): DGGITQSPKYLFRKEGQNVTLSCEQNLNHDAMYWYRQDPGQGLRLIYYSQIVNDFQKGDIAEGYSVSREKKESFPLTVTSAQKNPTAFYLCASKARGFSNTEAFFGQGTRLTVV.

The chain employs TRBV10-3 and TRBJ2-3; 10 nucleotides match TRBD2. V lost 5 bases to trimming and J lost 4 bases; unmatched junction nucleotides: 12. The CDR3 has 17 amino acids. Germline V lookup: CDR1 ENHRY, CDR2 SYGVKD. The CDR3 sequence is CAISSSSSGRRADTQYF. In nucleotides, the CDR3 is TGTGCCATCAGTAGCTCCAGTAGCGGGAGGCGCGCAGATACGCAGTATTTT.

Here the CDR3 reads CASSAFDGGTQYF. The CDR3 DNA is TGTGCCAGCAGCGCCTTCGACGGAGGGACGCAGTATTTT. The chain links TRBV9 to TRBJ2-3; possibly TRBD2 for D (6 bases). CDR3 length: 13 amino acids. V gave up 3 bases and J gave up 9 bases, with 14 bases separating them. Germline V gene sequence: CDR1 SGDLS, CDR2 YYNGEE.

This clone was recorded only once. The chain combines TRBV21-1 with TRBJ1-2. TRBV21-1 is an annotated pseudogene. This CDR3 is 13 amino acids long. CDR3: CASSNRGKYGYTF. CDR3 sequence (DNA): TGTGCCAGCAGCAATCGGGGGAAGTATGGCTACACCTTC.

This clone was seen a single time. The chain employs TRBV5-1 and TRBJ2-7, with 7 bases matching TRBD1. Germline V gene data show CDR1 as SGHRS and CDR2 as YFSETQ. There are 14 residues in the CDR3. The V and J ends lost 3 bases and 7 bases, in that order; junction bases with no gene match: 10. The CDR3 nucleotides read TGCGCCAGCAGCTCCTCGACAGGGTTAAGAGAGCAGTACTTC. Protein sequence: CASSSSTGLREQYF.

This clone turned up a few times. The rearrangement uses TRBV5-8 and TRBJ1-2; the D gene is possibly TRBD1 (5 bases). The V gene's germline CDR1 is SGHTS and CDR2 YDEGEE. V lost 5 bases to trimming and J lost 8 bases, with 16 bases between them. The CDR3 sequence is 13 residues long. As DNA, the CDR3 is TGTGCCAGCAGTTGGGACGGCGATGGCGGCTACACCTTC. Translation: CASSWDGDGGYTF.

J is TRBJ2-3 and V is TRBV9, with 10 bases aligning to TRBD1. Trimming took 5 bases from V and 1 from J; bases not matched to a gene: 13. The germline CDR1 and CDR2 sequences are SGDLS and YYNGEE. This CDR3 has 18 amino acids. CDR3 DNA: TGTGCCAGCAGTCCCCACAAGCCTGGGACAGGGGGCACAGATACGCAGTATTTT. Its translation is CASSPHKPGTGGTDTQYF.